This is a list of T cell receptor beta chains from one sample in a study of beta chain features in type 1 diabetes. Sequencing was performed with immunoSEQ multiplex PCR; in TCRdb, only in-frame clones are kept and a portion is missing. Of 450,000 to 550,000 clones detected, approximately 31% appear once; the ten largest clones hold 0.05% to 0.07%. The sequenced sample was naive CD4+ T cells from blood. The receptors stem from a young man in good health. Both conserved end residues are part of each CDR3. The D gene is left open where the match is weak. The listing skips clone size in some rows; elsewhere it reads once, few, many or a size class.

j_call d_call v_call clone_size cdr3_aa cdr3_nt
TRBJ2-3 - TRBV5-1 - CASSSSSTDTQYF TGCGCCAGCAGCTCTTCTAGCACAGATACGCAGTATTTT
TRBJ2-1 TRBD2 TRBV7-2 - CASSSLRGRAYNEQFF TGTGCCAGCAGCTCCCTCCGCGGGAGGGCCTACAATGAGCAGTTCTTC
TRBJ2-7 TRBD2 TRBV7-2 few CASSLVAGVAYEQYF TGTGCCAGCAGCCTTGTGGCGGGAGTGGCCTACGAGCAGTACTTC
TRBJ2-7 - TRBV29-1 few CSASKDMYEQYF TGCAGCGCTTCCAAAGACATGTACGAGCAGTACTTC
TRBJ2-5 TRBD2 TRBV15 many CATSRVLAGQETQYF TGTGCCACCAGCAGAGTACTAGCGGGACAAGAGACCCAGTACTTC
TRBJ1-2 TRBD1 TRBV7-8 - CASSLAGQVPYGYTF TGTGCCAGCAGCTTAGCGGGACAGGTCCCCTATGGCTACACCTTC
TRBJ1-5 - TRBV29-1 - CSVAGLDQPQHF TGCAGCGTTGCCGGGCTGGATCAGCCCCAGCATTTT
TRBJ2-4 - TRBV7-9 - CASSLDVSRDGIQYF TGTGCCAGCAGCTTAGATGTGAGCAGGGATGGCATTCAGTACTTC
TRBJ2-5 - TRBV29-1 - CSVSRTAQETQYF TGCAGCGTTTCACGGACAGCTCAAGAGACCCAGTACTTC
TRBJ2-2 TRBD1 TRBV10-1 - CASSPTGDGTGELFF TGCGCCAGCAGCCCGACAGGGGATGGCACCGGGGAGCTGTTTTTT
TRBJ2-1 - TRBV19 - CASSIGQSYNEQFF TGTGCCAGTAGTATAGGACAGTCCTACAATGAGCAGTTCTTC
TRBJ2-3 - TRBV7-9 few CASSFSSADTQYF TGTGCCAGCAGCTTCTCAAGCGCAGATACGCAGTATTTT
TRBJ2-3 TRBD2 TRBV28 few CASSYRTSGSRRAGLDTQYF TGTGCCAGCAGTTACCGGACTAGCGGGAGTCGTCGAGCAGGTTTGGATACGCAGTATTTT
TRBJ2-7 TRBD2 TRBV5-4 - CASSGDYRSYEQYF TGTGCCAGCAGTGGGGACTATCGATCCTACGAGCAGTACTTC
TRBJ2-1 - TRBV7-7 few CASSLLGSSYNEQFF TGTGCTAGCAGCTTATTAGGGAGCTCCTACAATGAGCAGTTCTTC
TRBJ2-7 - TRBV7-2 - CASSLVVAVSYEQYF TGTGCCAGCAGCTTAGTAGTAGCGGTTTCCTACGAGCAGTACTTC
TRBJ2-1 TRBD2 TRBV9 - CASSVLAGLYNEQFF TGTGCCAGCAGCGTCCTAGCGGGCCTCTACAATGAGCAGTTCTTC
TRBJ1-5 - TRBV6-6 - CASSYSGQNNQPQHF TGTGCCAGCAGTTACTCCGGGCAGAACAATCAGCCCCAGCATTTT
TRBJ2-5 TRBD1 TRBV29-1 - CSLRTGPWETQYF TGCAGCCTCCGGACAGGGCCCTGGGAGACCCAGTACTTC
TRBJ2-3 TRBD2 TRBV5-1 - CASSFGTSGYTDTQYF TGCGCCAGCAGCTTTGGGACTAGCGGTTACACAGATACGCAGTATTTT
TRBJ2-1 - TRBV14 few CASSQVGGSSYNEQFF TGTGCCAGCAGCCAAGTCGGAGGGAGCTCCTACAATGAGCAGTTCTTC
TRBJ2-3 - TRBV7-8 few CASSLVDTQYF TGTGCCAGCAGCTTAGTAGATACGCAGTATTTT
TRBJ2-3 TRBD2 TRBV7-2 few CASSPRAGGDTQYF TGTGCCAGCAGCCCCCGGGCGGGAGGTGATACGCAGTATTTT
TRBJ2-1 - TRBV5-1 few CASNQLGSASYNEQFF TGCGCCAGCAACCAACTGGGGAGCGCCTCCTACAATGAGCAGTTCTTC
TRBJ2-3 - TRBV30 - CAWSVRIGRTDTQYF TGTGCCTGGAGTGTACGAATCGGAAGAACAGATACGCAGTATTTT
TRBJ1-1 - TRBV5-1 few CASVPDSFTEAFF TGCGCCAGTGTTCCGGACAGCTTCACTGAAGCTTTCTTT
TRBJ2-7 - TRBV11-2 - CASSSTVYEQYF TGTGCCAGCAGCTCTACAGTCTACGAGCAGTACTTC
TRBJ2-1 - TRBV29-1 few CSVVLPSNNEQFF TGCAGCGTTGTACTCCCATCCAACAATGAGCAGTTCTTC
TRBJ2-1 TRBD2 TRBV27 - CASSLGAGVLYNEQFF TGTGCCAGCAGTTTGGGAGCGGGAGTTCTATACAATGAGCAGTTCTTC
TRBJ2-1 TRBD2 TRBV29-1 - CSESGSFGNEQFF TGCAGCGAGAGCGGGAGTTTCGGCAATGAGCAGTTCTTC
TRBJ2-5 - TRBV6-6 - CASSGSLETQYF TGTGCCAGCAGTGGGAGCCTGGAGACCCAGTACTTC
TRBJ2-1 - TRBV4-3 - CASSPRLVYDNEQFF TGCGCCAGCAGCCCCAGACTCGTCTACGACAATGAGCAGTTCTTC
TRBJ2-5 - TRBV9 - CASSPRGRLETQYF TGTGCCAGCAGCCCCCGGGGCAGATTAGAGACCCAGTACTTC
TRBJ2-7 - TRBV9 - CASSVAGTSLPEQYF TGTGCCAGCAGCGTAGCTGGGACCTCCCTTCCCGAGCAGTACTTC
TRBJ2-2 - TRBV7-9 few CASSLNTGELFF TGTGCCAGCAGCTTGAACACCGGGGAGCTGTTTTTT